This T cell receptor beta chain stems from a study of blood T cell repertoires in COVID-19. Trimming cost V 6 bases and J 8 bases; bases outside gene matches: 4. There are 14 residues in the CDR3. Germline V gives CDR1 WSHSY, CDR2 SAAADI. Profiling relied on immunoSEQ multiplex PCR, and the TCRdb table lists in-frame clones only, not all of them. The table lists more than 100,000 clones, about 90% of them singletons. The chain couples TRBV10-2 to TRBJ2-2; TRBD1 matches 12 bases. Sequenced: peripheral blood. This TCR was sampled from a human donor in a cohort sampled during active COVID-19. Written as DNA, the CDR3 is TGCGCCAGCAGGCGGGACAGGGGGCCTGGGGAGCTGTTTTTT. This codes for CASRRDRGPGELFF.